This T cell receptor beta chain was identified during a study of tumor-infiltrating lymphocytes in oesophageal squamous cell carcinoma. J was trimmed by 9 bases and V by 6 bases; bases with no gene match: 7. Germline values: CDR1 DFQATT, CDR2 SNEGSKA (reference sequence). The CDR3 runs 12 residues. Via MiXCR, TCRdb re-called the PCR reads, giving one row per CDR3 protein. This table has 9,500 to 12,000 distinct CDR3 sequences, 50% to 60% appearing once. The V call is TRBV20-1, the J call TRBJ2-1, with 8 bases that match TRBD2. The sequence came from a male donor with esophageal squamous cell carcinoma. Source material: esophageal tumor tissue. The CDR3 is CSAPRGAVEQFF. The DNA for the CDR3 is TGCAGTGCCCCGCGGGGGGCAGTTGAGCAGTTCTTC.